This TCR beta chain was observed in a study of long-term antiretroviral therapy in people with HIV. With 3 bases removed from V and 0 bases from J, the gap between germline ends came to 12 bases. The germline V gene has CDR1 MDHEN and CDR2 SYDVKM. The CDR3 has 17 amino acids. Broader study findings: CDR3 lengths in HIV samples spanned a narrower range than controls.

Researchers report immunoSEQ v3.0 was run at survey level. Sequenced by immunoSEQ multiplex PCR; TCRdb stores in-frame clones only, minus some. Among tens of thousands of clones listed, approximately 90% were seen once. Regarding this clone: Its matching antigen is unknown.

The rearrangement joins TRBV28 to TRBJ2-6; no clear D. The sequences come from unsorted PBMCs, collected 1.8 years after starting antiretroviral therapy. This TCR derives from a woman aged 18 to 35 with HIV. In nucleotides, the CDR3 is TGTGCCAGCAGTTTTCGAGGTCAAAACTCTGGGGCCAACGTCCTGACTTTC. Its translation is CASSFRGQNSGANVLTF.